This T cell receptor beta chain was sequenced in a study of T cell changes during pregnancy in multiple sclerosis. The protocol was immunoSEQ multiplex PCR, while the TCRdb copy is restricted to in-frame clones and leaves out a portion. The sample lists about 45,000 clones, less than 95% occurring once. The CDR3 is made up of 14 amino acids. Germline CDR1 is SGDLS and CDR2 is YYNGEE. V shed 3 bases and J shed 4 bases, with 11 bases lying between them. The chain combines TRBV9 with TRBJ1-5; perhaps TRBD1 as D (5 bases). This TCR derives from a female donor with multiple sclerosis, enrolled in a pregnancy study. This specimen was CD4+ T cells from peripheral blood mononuclear cells, taken in the third trimester of pregnancy. CDR3 sequence (DNA): TGTGCCAGCAGCGGGGGGGTGAATAATCAGCCCCAGCATTTT. Translated, it gives CASSGGVNNQPQHF.